One sample yielded the 9 T cell receptor beta chains listed below, sequenced in a study of graft-versus-host responses after intestinal transplantation. Libraries were prepared by immunoSEQ multiplex PCR; TCRdb keeps only in-frame clonotypes and omits some of them. The data show approximately 60,000 clones, about 90% seen once. Sequencing was performed on PBMCs, taken 26 days after transplant. These receptors came from a human patient who received an intestinal transplant, so some T cells may come from the graft donor.

This clone has only one observation. The CDR3 loop reads CASSYSRDRGDTEAFF. In nucleotides, the CDR3 is TGTGCCAGCAGTTACTCCCGGGACAGGGGTGACACTGAAGCTTTCTTT. The chain combines TRBV6-5 with TRBJ1-1, with TRBD1 matching over 10 bases. The CDR3 sequence is 16 residues long. J lost 3 bases, V lost 0 bases, and 4 bases had no gene match. The germline V gene encodes CDR1 MNHEY and CDR2 SVGAGI.

The chain links TRBV4-2 to TRBJ1-1, with TRBD1 matching 12 bases. Trimming removed 3 bases from V and 4 bases from J; junction bases left unmatched: 9. The CDR3 runs to 17 residues. Germline CDR1 LGHNA, CDR2 YNFKEQ. The CDR3, as DNA: TGTGCCAGCAGCCAGGGACAGGGGGCAAACTTGGTCACTGAAGCTTTCTTT. Translation gives CASSQGQGANLVTEAFF.

The chain joins TRBV10-1 to TRBJ2-3, with a tentative D call TRBD2 (5 bases). V was trimmed by 5 bases and J by 0 bases, leaving 18 bases between them. Germline-derived CDR1 and CDR2 are WNHNN and SYGVQD (reference sequence). The CDR3 consists of 17 residues. The DNA of the CDR3 is TGCGCCAGCAGTTTGGACTCTCACCCCCTAAGCACAGATACGCAGTATTTT. Its translation is CASSLDSHPLSTDTQYF.

This clone appeared once. The chain couples TRBV5-4 to TRBJ1-1; D ambiguous. Trimming removed 0 bases from V and 7 bases from J, with 7 bases in between. The CDR3 has 12 amino acids. CDR1 is SGHNT and CDR2 is YYREEE in the germline V gene (reference sequence). In DNA, the CDR3 is TGTGCCAGCAGCTTGGGAACAGATGAAGCTTTCTTT. Amino acids: CASSLGTDEAFF.

The chain joins TRBV13 to TRBJ2-1; 10 nucleotides match TRBD2. V dropped 1 base and J dropped 6; count of bases not matched to a gene: 9. Germline CDR1 PRHDT, CDR2 FYEKMQ (reference sequence). The CDR3 consists of 17 residues. Written as DNA, the CDR3 is TGTGCCAGCAGCTTAGTGGGGATAGCGGGAGGCCCCAATGAGCAGTTCTTC. Its translation: CASSLVGIAGGPNEQFF.

The V gene is TRBV6-6, the J gene TRBJ1-1, with a weak D call TRBD1 (6 bases). The germline gives CDR1 MNHNY, CDR2 SVGAGI (reference sequence). The CDR3 length is 11 residues. Trimming removed 6 bases at V and 5 bases at J, with 7 bases between. The CDR3 DNA reads as TGTGCCAGCAGCCAGGGGACTGAAGCTTTCTTT. Its protein product is CASSQGTEAFF.

This rearrangement joins TRBV21-1 to TRBJ1-6; TRBD1 is the table's D call and was not checked against the DNA. TRBV21-1 is reported as a pseudogene. This CDR3 comprises 12 residues. The CDR3: CARTAYNSPLHF. The CDR3, as DNA: TGTGCCAGGACAGCTTATAATTCACCCCTCCACTTT.

The chain carries TRBV7-9 and TRBJ2-2; D perhaps matches TRBD1 (7 bases). CDR1 and CDR2 from the germline V gene are SEHNR and FQNEAQ (reference sequence). Trimming removed 3 bases from V and 1 base from J, with 12 bases in between. The length of the CDR3 is 16 residues. The CDR3 nucleotides read TGTGCCAGCAGCTTCGGTCAGGGGGGGAACACCGGGGAGCTGTTTTTT. Protein product: CASSFGQGGNTGELFF.

The rearrangement links TRBV7-9 to TRBJ2-2; D is undetermined. The length of the CDR3 is 13 residues. CDR1 is SEHNR, CDR2 FQNEAQ, per germline (reference sequence). V was clipped by 1 base and J by 5 bases, with 5 bases between them. The CDR3 bases are TGTGCCAGCAGCTTAGAGCTTACCGGGGAGCTGTTTTTT. It specifies CASSLELTGELFF.